This T cell receptor beta chain was recovered during a study of blood T cell repertoires in COVID-19. The method was immunoSEQ multiplex PCR; TCRdb's version includes in-frame clones alone and lacks a portion of them. The table lists fewer than 120,000 clones, about 80% of them singletons, with 3.8% in the top ten. The sample comprised peripheral blood. This TCR came from a woman at least 80 years old with acute or convalescent COVID-19.

Written as DNA, the CDR3 is TGTGCCAGTAGCAACTCCGTGACAGCTAATGAAAAACTGTTTTTT. Translation: CASSNSVTANEKLFF. The chain carries TRBV19 and TRBJ1-4; a possible D gene is TRBD1 (5 bases). CDR3 length: 15 amino acids. Trimming pared 6 bases from V and 3 bases from J, leaving 14 bases between. Per the germline V gene, CDR1 is LNHDA and CDR2 is SQIVND (reference sequence).